One sample yielded the 21 T cell receptor beta chains listed below, sequenced in a study of T cells in tuberculosis. After thawing and overnight rest, PBMC were stained with GMM-loaded CD1B tetramer, viability dye and anti-CD3 for sorting. The lipid loaded on the CD1B tetramers was C32 glucose monomycolate from Rhodococcus equi. Profiling relied on immunoSEQ multiplex PCR, and the TCRdb table lists in-frame clones only, not all of them. This table holds approximately 60,000 clones, around 86% found once. Input material: CD1b-GMM tetramer-negative cells sorted from PBMCs. The receptors stem from an adult woman with latent tuberculosis.

The rearrangement links TRBV28 to TRBJ1-2, with TRBD1 identical over 9 bases. Germline V gene sequence: CDR1 MDHEN, CDR2 SYDVKM. With 4 bases clipped from V and 5 bases from J, the junction kept 8 bases outside the gene matches. CDR3 length: 15 amino acids. The CDR3 DNA follows: TGTGCCAGCAGTTCGGGCGACAGGGGGAGTTATGGCTACACCTTC. It yields the protein CASSSGDRGSYGYTF.

The chain carries TRBV27 and TRBJ1-1, with 7 bases fitting TRBD1. The ends lost 4 bases at V and 2 bases at J; junction bases unmatched: 4. CDR3 length: 14 amino acids. CDR1 is MNHEY and CDR2 is SMNVEV in the germline V gene (reference sequence). DNA of the CDR3: TGTGCCAGCAGTTCATACAGGGGAAACACTGAAGCTTTCTTT. Translation: CASSSYRGNTEAFF.

The gene calls are TRBV4-1 and TRBJ2-1, with D perhaps TRBD2 (5 bases). The CDR3 has 17 residues. With 2 bases removed from V and 2 bases from J, the gap between germline ends came to 16 bases. Germline V gene lookup returns CDR1 MGHRA and CDR2 YSYEKL. The CDR3 nucleotides read TGCGCCAGCAGCCAAAAACCTGGGAGCTCCACCTACAATGAGCAGTTCTTC. Protein sequence: CASSQKPGSSTYNEQFF.

The chain combines TRBV27 with TRBJ2-1, with 8 bases that match TRBD2. Trimming removed 5 bases from V and 5 bases from J; junction bases left unmatched: 11. The CDR3 extends over 16 amino acids. Germline loops: CDR1 MNHEY, CDR2 SMNVEV (reference sequence). The CDR3: CASSKAGVWVDNEQFF. In DNA, the CDR3 is TGTGCCAGCAGTAAAGCGGGAGTGTGGGTGGACAATGAGCAGTTCTTC.

The rearrangement links TRBV5-1 to TRBJ2-2; 7 nucleotides align to TRBD1. The CDR3 runs to 19 residues. V lost 4 bases, J lost 3 bases, and 18 bases stayed unmatched. The germline V gene has CDR1 SGHRS and CDR2 YFSETQ. DNA of the CDR3: TGCGCCAGCAGCCCATCGGACAGGATCCTGTCGAGCTACACCGGGGAGCTGTTTTTT. This codes for CASSPSDRILSSYTGELFF.

The J gene is TRBJ1-1, the V gene TRBV27; D ambiguous. Deletions cut 3 bases from V and 5 bases from J, with 10 bases between. There are 13 residues in the CDR3. Germline CDR1 and CDR2: MNHEY and SMNVEV (reference sequence). The CDR3 is CASSFGPGTEAFF. The CDR3 coding sequence is TGTGCCAGCAGTTTTGGACCGGGGACTGAAGCTTTCTTT.

The V gene is TRBV7-2, the J gene TRBJ1-2; possible D gene TRBD1, 5 bases. The CDR3 sequence is 14 residues long. V gave up 5 bases and J gave up 4 bases, with 14 bases separating them. Germline V gives CDR1 SGHTA, CDR2 FQGNSA. CDR3 amino acids: CASSPMQGSYGYTF. CDR3 in DNA: TGTGCCAGCAGCCCGATGCAGGGTAGCTATGGCTACACCTTC.

The V call is TRBV2, the J call TRBJ2-7; D may be TRBD2 (5 bases). This CDR3 contains 15 residues. Trimming shortened V by 4 bases and J by 0 bases, and 13 bases separated the two germline ends. Looked up from germline, CDR1 is SNHLY and CDR2 is FYNNEI. The CDR3 nucleotides are TGTGCCAGCAGTGTAGGCGGAGGCAGCTCCTACGAGCAGTACTTC. This sequence encodes CASSVGGGSSYEQYF. The complete variable domain, with remaining parts taken from reference TRBV2 and TRBJ2-7, reads EPEVTQTPSHQVTQMGQEVILRCVPISNHLYFYWYRQILGQKVEFLVSFYNNEISEKSEIFDDQFSVERPDGSNFTLKIRSTKLEDSAMYFCASSVGGGSSYEQYFGPGTRLTVT.

The chain has TRBV14 and TRBJ1-1; 10 bases fit TRBD1. CDR3 size: 16 residues. Germline V CDR1 and CDR2: SGHDN, FVKESK. The ends lost 3 bases at V and 10 bases at J; junction bases unmatched: 14. CDR3 bases: TGTGCCAGCAGCCATCTTGGGACAGGGGTATCTTTAGTAGCTTTCTTT. It yields the protein CASSHLGTGVSLVAFF.

The chain employs TRBV5-1 and TRBJ2-5; 9 nucleotides match TRBD2. CDR1 is SGHRS, CDR2 YFSETQ, per germline. This CDR3 has 13 residues. V was pared by 1 base and J by 5 bases, with 0 bases of the junction left unmatched. This chain's CDR3 is CASSLSGGETQYF. The DNA of the CDR3 is TGCGCCAGCAGCTTGAGCGGGGGGGAGACCCAGTACTTC.

This chain uses TRBV2 with TRBJ1-5; 11 positions match TRBD1. The CDR3 spans 16 residues. Losses at the gene ends were 7 bases for V and 0 bases for J; bases not matched to a gene: 5. Looked up from germline, CDR1 is SNHLY and CDR2 is FYNNEI. CDR3 region: CASTGTGGSSNQPQHF. For the CDR3, the DNA is TGTGCCAGCACGGGGACAGGGGGAAGTAGCAATCAGCCCCAGCATTTT. The whole variable domain, filled in from reference TRBV2 and TRBJ1-5, reads EPEVTQTPSHQVTQMGQEVILRCVPISNHLYFYWYRQILGQKVEFLVSFYNNEISEKSEIFDDQFSVERPDGSNFTLKIRSTKLEDSAMYFCASTGTGGSSNQPQHFGDGTRLSIL.

The CDR3 loop is CASSLARTRDSYEQYF. The CDR3 region has the DNA TGTGCCAGCAGCTTAGCCCGGACTCGAGACTCCTACGAGCAGTACTTC. This chain joins TRBV7-8 and TRBJ2-7; tentatively, D is TRBD2 (5 bases). Trimming stripped 0 bases from V and 0 bases from J, with 12 bases between. The CDR3 sequence is 16 residues long. CDR1 is SGHVS, CDR2 FQNEAQ, per germline.

The chain carries TRBV11-3 and TRBJ2-2; no clear D. The CDR3 loop spans 14 amino acids. With 3 bases removed from V and 1 base from J, the gap between germline ends came to 6 bases. Germline CDR1 and CDR2: SGHNT and YENEEA. The CDR3 here is CASSLAGNTGELFF. CDR3 sequence (DNA): TGTGCCAGCAGCTTGGCAGGGAACACCGGGGAGCTGTTTTTT.

This chain links TRBV29-1 with TRBJ2-7; 7 bases are a match to TRBD2. CDR3 length equals 13 residues. The germline gives CDR1 SQVTM, CDR2 ANQGSEA. V dropped 6 bases and J dropped 4; count of bases not matched to a gene: 9. The CDR3 nucleotides read TGCAGCGTGTGCCTTGGGGGAGGGTACGAGCAGTACTTC. It yields the protein CSVCLGGGYEQYF.

DNA of the CDR3: TGTGCCAGTAGTCAAGGGACAGGGGGCGTCGGCACCGGGGAGCTGTTTTTT. Translated: CASSQGTGGVGTGELFF. The J gene is TRBJ2-2, the V gene TRBV19, with TRBD1 matching over 12 bases. The germline V gene encodes CDR1 LNHDA and CDR2 SQIVND (reference sequence). The CDR3 is made up of 17 amino acids. Trimming removed 5 bases from V and 4 bases from J; junction bases left unmatched: 8.

The V call is TRBV11-2, the J call TRBJ2-7, with 9 bases matching TRBD2. The DNA end is a closer match to TRBJ2-5, so the J assignment may be wrong. The CDR3 sequence is 15 residues long. In germline, CDR1 is SGHAT, CDR2 FQNNGV. The CDR3 region has the DNA TGTGCCAGCAGCTCTGGACTAGCGAGTTGGGAGACCCAGTACTTC. The encoded protein is CASSSGLASWETQYF.

The chain combines TRBV11-2 with TRBJ2-3; D perhaps matches TRBD2 (5 bases). Trimming shortened V by 1 base and J by 1 base, and 9 bases separated the two germline ends. The CDR3 length is 15 residues. Germline lookup yields CDR1 SGHAT and CDR2 FQNNGV. CDR3 bases: TGTGCCAGCAGCTTAGGGGCGGGTGGCACAGATACGCAGTATTTT. Encoded protein: CASSLGAGGTDTQYF.

V is TRBV10-3 and J is TRBJ1-1; 7 bases agree with TRBD1. After removal of 7 bases from V and 1 base from J, the junction contained 6 bases not matched to a gene. The CDR3 contains 14 residues. Looked up from germline, CDR1 is ENHRY and CDR2 is SYGVKD. CDR3 protein: CAIKLEGANTEAFF. In nucleotides, the CDR3 is TGTGCCATCAAGCTGGAGGGGGCGAACACTGAAGCTTTCTTT.

In the case of this clone: This specimen includes other DNA sequences encoding the same CDR3. CDR3 residues: CASSEALTDTQYF. The CDR3 DNA is TGTGCCAGCAGTGAAGCCCTCACAGATACGCAGTATTTT. The chain carries TRBV6-1 and TRBJ2-3; no definite D call. V was trimmed by 0 bases and J by 2 bases, leaving 3 bases between them. The CDR3 sequence is 13 residues long. Germline CDR1 reads MNHNS; CDR2 reads SASEGT.

The CDR3: CASSFTGGPAEQFF. CDR3 DNA sequence: TGTGCCAGCAGTTTCACGGGGGGGCCTGCTGAGCAGTTCTTC. J is TRBJ2-1 and V is TRBV27, with TRBD2 matching 8 bases. Germline loops: CDR1 MNHEY, CDR2 SMNVEV (reference sequence). The J segment lost 9 bases and the V segment lost 3 bases, leaving 7 bases of the junction unmatched. The CDR3 loop spans 14 amino acids.

The rearrangement joins TRBV5-4 to TRBJ2-1; the match to TRBD2 covers 9 bases. The CDR3 runs 16 residues. With 4 bases clipped from V and 7 bases from J, the junction kept 12 bases outside the gene matches. The germline gives CDR1 SGHNT, CDR2 YYREEE (reference sequence). In DNA, the CDR3 is TGTGCCAGCAGCCTAAGCGGGAGGAGATTGGGGAATGAGCAGTTCTTC. This encodes CASSLSGRRLGNEQFF.